This T cell receptor (beta chain) was observed in a study of cytomegalovirus exposure and HLA in healthy donors. For the study at large: The early release's HLA-typed donors yielded roughly 85 million unique TCRs.

About this clone itself: Its antigen is currently unknown.

The germline gives CDR1 MDHEN, CDR2 SYDVKM. The CDR3 contains 18 residues. Between the trimmed V and J ends, which lost 6 bases and 0 bases, there was a span of 23 bases. Broader study findings: TCR beta chains numbering approximately 150 were designated cytomegalovirus-associated. Later analysis found that TCR beta chains associated with HLA were more clonally expanded than other, equally common chains. Several of the most significant clusters appeared, in a later analysis, to be linked to common viral pathogens.

Primers: 60 Vbeta forward and 13 Jbeta reverse. Data came from immunoSEQ multiplex PCR; TCRdb stores just in-frame clones and leaves some out. The sample shows about 300,000 clones, 80% to 90% of them seen only once. This sequence was found in a man aged 35-49 years in good health and CMV-seropositive. Sequencing was performed on PBMCs. The chain couples TRBV28 to TRBJ1-2; tentatively, D is TRBD1 (6 bases). The CDR3 region is CASRGGAQFGGSNYGYTF. DNA for the CDR3: TGTGCCAGCAGGGGGGGGGCGCAATTTGGGGGATCTAACTATGGCTACACCTTC.